The rows below give T cell receptor beta chains drawn from one sample of a study of T-cell memory formation after mild COVID-19. MiXCR, run by TCRdb on the 5' RACE reads, gives a single entry per CDR3 protein. Found here are a few hundred thousand distinct CDR3 sequences, around 17% of them singletons; the top ten hold around 23%. Input material: PBMCs or a T cell subset sorted from them (not recorded which). All receptors derive from a man younger than 35 who had mild COVID-19 (a few samples of this study predate the infection). Cell type and time point are not known. Each CDR3 is given with its conserved first and last residue. Each record gives: D gene, clone size, J gene, CDR3 length, V gene, CDR3 protein, CDR3 DNA. D genes are given only for firm matches. Size values are once, few and many counts, or a class for expanded clones, and some rows have none.

D gene: NA; clone size: many; J gene: TRBJ1-6; CDR3 length: 12; V gene: TRBV12-3/TRBV12-4; CDR3 protein: CASSLGSSPLHF; CDR3 DNA: TGTGCCAGCAGTTTGGGGAGTTCACCCCTCCACTTT
D gene: NA; clone size: NA; J gene: TRBJ2-7; CDR3 length: 12; V gene: TRBV5-6; CDR3 protein: CASNWNGYEQYF; CDR3 DNA: TGTGCCAGCAATTGGAACGGATACGAGCAGTACTTC
D gene: TRBD1; clone size: few; J gene: TRBJ2-5; CDR3 length: 17; V gene: TRBV7-2; CDR3 protein: CASSLNLVGTEKETQYF; CDR3 DNA: TGTGCCAGCAGCTTAAACCTTGTCGGGACAGAGAAAGAGACCCAGTACTTC
D gene: TRBD1; clone size: few; J gene: TRBJ2-1; CDR3 length: 16; V gene: TRBV6-5; CDR3 protein: CASSTPDRGTYNEQFF; CDR3 DNA: TGTGCCAGCAGTACACCCGACAGGGGGACCTACAATGAGCAGTTCTTC
D gene: NA; clone size: NA; J gene: TRBJ1-1; CDR3 length: 12; V gene: TRBV12-3/TRBV12-4; CDR3 protein: CASSSGTFEAFF; CDR3 DNA: TGTGCCAGCAGTTCGGGGACCTTTGAAGCTTTCTTT
D gene: NA; clone size: few; J gene: TRBJ2-3; CDR3 length: 14; V gene: TRBV3-1; CDR3 protein: CASAGSVSTDTQYF; CDR3 DNA: TGTGCCAGCGCCGGTAGCGTCAGCACAGATACGCAGTATTTT
D gene: NA; clone size: few; J gene: TRBJ1-2; CDR3 length: 13; V gene: TRBV5-1; CDR3 protein: CASSPENSYGYTF; CDR3 DNA: TGCGCCAGCAGCCCTGAAAATAGCTATGGCTACACCTTC
D gene: NA; clone size: NA; J gene: TRBJ2-1; CDR3 length: 13; V gene: TRBV18; CDR3 protein: CASSPATYNEQFF; CDR3 DNA: TGTGCCAGCTCACCAGCGACCTACAATGAGCAGTTCTTC
D gene: NA; clone size: NA; J gene: TRBJ1-2; CDR3 length: 14; V gene: TRBV18; CDR3 protein: CASSPTAGDYGYTF; CDR3 DNA: TGTGCCAGCTCACCAACGGCAGGGGATTATGGCTACACCTTC
D gene: NA; clone size: NA; J gene: TRBJ1-6; CDR3 length: 14; V gene: TRBV11-2; CDR3 protein: CASSLQGYNSPLHF; CDR3 DNA: TGTGCCAGCAGCTTACAGGGATATAATTCACCCCTCCACTTT
D gene: TRBD2; clone size: many; J gene: TRBJ2-1; CDR3 length: 15; V gene: TRBV11-2; CDR3 protein: CASSFGLADYNEQFF; CDR3 DNA: TGTGCCAGCAGCTTCGGACTAGCGGACTACAATGAGCAGTTCTTC
D gene: NA; clone size: NA; J gene: TRBJ2-6; CDR3 length: 16; V gene: TRBV6-5; CDR3 protein: CASRTSSRTGANVLTF; CDR3 DNA: TGTGCCAGCAGAACAAGTTCTCGGACTGGGGCCAACGTCCTGACTTTC
D gene: NA; clone size: few; J gene: TRBJ2-3; CDR3 length: 10; V gene: TRBV20-1; CDR3 protein: CSARAQTQYF; CDR3 DNA: TGCAGTGCTAGAGCTCAAACGCAGTATTTT
D gene: TRBD1; clone size: few; J gene: TRBJ2-5; CDR3 length: 16; V gene: TRBV11-2; CDR3 protein: CASSPPGGRGMETQYF; CDR3 DNA: TGTGCCAGCAGTCCCCCAGGGGGCCGGGGAATGGAGACCCAGTACTTC
D gene: TRBD1; clone size: NA; J gene: TRBJ2-2; CDR3 length: 18; V gene: TRBV30; CDR3 protein: CAWSVRRQGRAHTGELFF; CDR3 DNA: TGTGCCTGGAGTGTCCGTAGACAGGGACGGGCCCACACCGGGGAGCTGTTTTTT
D gene: TRBD1; clone size: NA; J gene: TRBJ1-5; CDR3 length: 15; V gene: TRBV2; CDR3 protein: CASRAQGASNQPQHF; CDR3 DNA: TGTGCCAGCAGAGCACAGGGGGCTAGCAATCAGCCCCAGCATTTT
D gene: TRBD1; clone size: few; J gene: TRBJ1-6; CDR3 length: 17; V gene: TRBV20-1; CDR3 protein: CSAKDRVAGSGGSPLHF; CDR3 DNA: TGCAGTGCCAAGGACAGGGTGGCGGGATCTGGTGGCTCACCCCTCCACTTT
D gene: TRBD2; clone size: few; J gene: TRBJ2-1; CDR3 length: 14; V gene: TRBV7-3; CDR3 protein: CASKRTSGEDEQFF; CDR3 DNA: TGTGCCAGCAAAAGGACTAGCGGGGAAGATGAGCAGTTCTTC
D gene: NA; clone size: NA; J gene: TRBJ2-1; CDR3 length: 14; V gene: TRBV4-3; CDR3 protein: CASSQGPGVNEQFF; CDR3 DNA: TGCGCCAGCAGCCAAGGTCCAGGGGTCAATGAGCAGTTCTTC
D gene: NA; clone size: NA; J gene: TRBJ2-5; CDR3 length: 14; V gene: TRBV20-1; CDR3 protein: CSAEMDYSKETQYF; CDR3 DNA: TGCAGTGCCGAGATGGACTACTCGAAAGAGACCCAGTACTTC
D gene: TRBD1; clone size: NA; J gene: TRBJ2-3; CDR3 length: 14; V gene: TRBV4-3; CDR3 protein: CASSSDRGADTQYF; CDR3 DNA: TGCGCCAGCAGCTCGGACAGGGGGGCAGATACGCAGTATTTT
D gene: TRBD1; clone size: NA; J gene: TRBJ2-4; CDR3 length: 15; V gene: TRBV2; CDR3 protein: CASSEMRQGKNIQYF; CDR3 DNA: TGTGCCAGCAGTGAGATGAGACAGGGGAAAAACATTCAGTACTTC
D gene: NA; clone size: NA; J gene: TRBJ2-3; CDR3 length: 14; V gene: TRBV7-3; CDR3 protein: CASSFGGPGDTQYF; CDR3 DNA: TGTGCCAGCAGCTTTGGCGGGCCCGGAGATACGCAGTATTTT
D gene: TRBD2; clone size: few; J gene: TRBJ2-3; CDR3 length: 18; V gene: TRBV5-1; CDR3 protein: CASSSRTSTSFSTDTQYF; CDR3 DNA: TGCGCCAGCAGCTCCCGCACCTCGACTAGCTTCAGCACAGATACGCAGTATTTT
D gene: NA; clone size: NA; J gene: TRBJ2-3; CDR3 length: 15; V gene: TRBV27; CDR3 protein: CASSLSIGGPDTQYF; CDR3 DNA: TGTGCCAGCAGTTTATCAATTGGGGGGCCAGATACGCAGTATTTT
D gene: NA; clone size: NA; J gene: TRBJ1-6; CDR3 length: 11; V gene: TRBV12-3/TRBV12-4; CDR3 protein: CASGTNSPLHF; CDR3 DNA: TGTGCCAGCGGGACGAATTCACCCCTCCACTTT
D gene: NA; clone size: NA; J gene: TRBJ1-4; CDR3 length: 16; V gene: TRBV7-2; CDR3 protein: CASSLRQPGLGEKLFF; CDR3 DNA: TGTGCCAGCAGCTTAAGACAGCCCGGGCTGGGGGAAAAACTGTTTTTT
D gene: TRBD1; clone size: NA; J gene: TRBJ2-7; CDR3 length: 14; V gene: TRBV6-1; CDR3 protein: CASSGTGDSYEQYF; CDR3 DNA: TGTGCCAGCAGTGGGACAGGGGATTCCTACGAGCAGTACTTC
D gene: TRBD1; clone size: few; J gene: TRBJ1-4; CDR3 length: 15; V gene: TRBV7-2; CDR3 protein: CASSLTGGRIEKLFF; CDR3 DNA: TGTGCCAGCAGCCTGACAGGGGGCAGGATTGAAAAACTGTTTTTT
D gene: TRBD2; clone size: NA; J gene: TRBJ2-3; CDR3 length: 17; V gene: TRBV5-1; CDR3 protein: CASSGPSGGPGGDTQYF; CDR3 DNA: TGCGCCAGCAGCGGACCTAGCGGGGGCCCTGGTGGAGATACGCAGTATTTT
D gene: TRBD1; clone size: few; J gene: TRBJ1-1; CDR3 length: 13; V gene: TRBV3-1; CDR3 protein: CASSPRGGPEAFF; CDR3 DNA: TGTGCCAGCAGCCCGAGAGGGGGCCCTGAAGCTTTCTTT
D gene: TRBD2; clone size: NA; J gene: TRBJ2-1; CDR3 length: 16; V gene: TRBV7-2; CDR3 protein: CASSPLHAGGTNEQFF; CDR3 DNA: TGTGCCAGCAGCCCTCTCCACGCGGGGGGCACAAATGAGCAGTTCTTC
D gene: NA; clone size: NA; J gene: TRBJ2-6; CDR3 length: 15; V gene: TRBV5-1; CDR3 protein: CASSLATAGANVLTF; CDR3 DNA: TGCGCCAGCAGCTTGGCGACCGCTGGGGCCAACGTCCTGACTTTC
D gene: TRBD1; clone size: NA; J gene: TRBJ1-5; CDR3 length: 15; V gene: TRBV6-5; CDR3 protein: CASRALGQGGQPQHF; CDR3 DNA: TGTGCCAGCAGGGCCCTCGGACAGGGAGGGCAGCCCCAGCATTTT
D gene: TRBD2; clone size: NA; J gene: TRBJ2-5; CDR3 length: 14; V gene: TRBV5-6; CDR3 protein: CASSPRTSEETQYF; CDR3 DNA: TGTGCCAGCAGCCCGAGGACTAGCGAGGAGACCCAGTACTTC
D gene: NA; clone size: NA; J gene: TRBJ2-2; CDR3 length: 16; V gene: TRBV7-6; CDR3 protein: CASSPLAGQNTGELYF; CDR3 DNA: TGTGCCAGCAGCCCCCTGGCGGGACAGAACACCGGGGAGCTGTATTTT
D gene: NA; clone size: many; J gene: TRBJ1-2; CDR3 length: 15; V gene: TRBV19; CDR3 protein: CASSIREQIEYGYTF; CDR3 DNA: TGTGCCAGTAGTATACGGGAACAAATTGAGTATGGCTACACCTTC
D gene: NA; clone size: few; J gene: TRBJ2-5; CDR3 length: 15; V gene: TRBV3-1; CDR3 protein: CASSQGPSEGRSQYF; CDR3 DNA: TGTGCCAGCAGCCAAGGTCCTAGCGAGGGCCGGTCCCAGTACTTC
D gene: NA; clone size: few; J gene: TRBJ2-7; CDR3 length: 16; V gene: TRBV12-2; CDR3 protein: CASRFPLTESSYEQYF; CDR3 DNA: TGTGCAAGTCGCTTCCCCCTGACGGAGAGCTCCTACGAGCAGTACTTC
D gene: TRBD1; clone size: few; J gene: TRBJ1-1; CDR3 length: 14; V gene: TRBV5-1; CDR3 protein: CASSLKQGVTEAFF; CDR3 DNA: TGCGCCAGCAGCTTGAAACAGGGGGTTACTGAAGCTTTCTTT
D gene: NA; clone size: NA; J gene: TRBJ2-1; CDR3 length: 15; V gene: TRBV20-1; CDR3 protein: CSARDPRRGGSEQFF; CDR3 DNA: TGCAGTGCTAGAGATCCCCGGCGGGGCGGGTCTGAGCAGTTCTTC
D gene: TRBD1; clone size: few; J gene: TRBJ2-5; CDR3 length: 16; V gene: TRBV24-1; CDR3 protein: CATSDWDRGGRETQYF; CDR3 DNA: TGTGCCACCAGTGACTGGGACAGGGGAGGTAGAGAGACCCAGTACTTC